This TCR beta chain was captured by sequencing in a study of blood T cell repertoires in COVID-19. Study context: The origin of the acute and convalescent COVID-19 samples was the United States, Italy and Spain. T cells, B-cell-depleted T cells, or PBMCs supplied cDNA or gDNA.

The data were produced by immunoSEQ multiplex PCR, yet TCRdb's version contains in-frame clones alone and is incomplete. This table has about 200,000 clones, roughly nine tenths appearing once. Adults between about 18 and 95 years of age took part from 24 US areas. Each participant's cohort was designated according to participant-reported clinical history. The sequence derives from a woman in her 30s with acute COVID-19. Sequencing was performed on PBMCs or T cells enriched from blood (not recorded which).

The CDR3 protein is CATSGPSAGTTHTGELFF. In DNA, the CDR3 is TGTGCCACCAGTGGCCCTTCAGCGGGGACAACTCACACCGGGGAGCTGTTTTTT. The chain is built from TRBV24-1 and TRBJ2-2; TRBD2 is a possible D gene (7 bases). Trimming pared 5 bases from V and 3 bases from J, leaving 21 bases between. The germline gives CDR1 KGHDR, CDR2 SFDVKD. The CDR3 runs to 18 residues.